These 8 T cell receptor beta chains came from one sample sequenced in a study of cytomegalovirus exposure and HLA in healthy donors. The PCR ran on 60 Vbeta and 13 Jbeta primers. Assay: immunoSEQ multiplex PCR; the TCRdb copy retains only in-frame clones and omits some. The repertoire holds around 180,000 clones, around 80% seen once, with approximately 0.55% in the top ten. Material: PBMCs. These receptors originate from a woman in her fifties or sixties in good health and CMV-seronegative.

This clone occurred a few times. The chain combines TRBV10-3 with TRBJ1-5, with a tentative D call TRBD1 (5 bases). CDR1 and CDR2 from the germline V gene are ENHRY and SYGVKD. The CDR3 contains 14 residues. V gave up 3 bases and J gave up 9 bases, with 15 bases separating them. CDR3 DNA: TGTGCCATCAGTGACCGGGAGGGGCTGAGGCCCCAGCATTTT. This encodes CAISDREGLRPQHF.

This rearrangement joins TRBV5-1 to TRBJ2-7; weak D call: TRBD1 (5 bases). V lost 4 bases and J 3 bases, leaving 11 bases between the germline ends. The CDR3 is 13 residues long. Germline lookup yields CDR1 SGHRS and CDR2 YFSETQ. The CDR3 sequence: CASSPTGVYEQYF. The CDR3 DNA follows: TGCGCCAGCAGCCCCACAGGAGTCTACGAGCAGTACTTC.

V and J are TRBV10-3 and TRBJ2-7; 9 nucleotides align to TRBD2. The CDR3 runs 16 residues. Germline lookup yields CDR1 ENHRY and CDR2 SYGVKD. V trimming: 2 bases; J trimming: 1 base; junction bases outside the gene matches: 6. The CDR3 bases are TGTGCCATCAGTGAGACGGGAGCGGGAGGTTCCTACGAGCAGTACTTC. Translating gives CAISETGAGGSYEQYF.

This clone was found once. The rearrangement joins TRBV7-8 to TRBJ2-1, with 11 positions matching TRBD1. Losses at the gene ends were 5 bases for V and 13 bases for J; bases not matched to a gene: 7. CDR3 length: 13 amino acids. Per the germline V gene, CDR1 is SGHVS and CDR2 is FQNEAQ. CDR3 protein: CASSPGQGARQFF. DNA for the CDR3: TGTGCCAGCAGCCCTGGACAGGGGGCGAGACAGTTCTTC.

The chain has TRBV9 and TRBJ2-1; 11 bases are a match to TRBD2. This CDR3 has 15 amino acids. V lost 3 bases to trimming and J lost 6 bases; unmatched junction nucleotides: 5. CDR1 is SGDLS and CDR2 is YYNGEE in the germline V gene. The CDR3 is CASSATSGSTNEQFF. Written as DNA, the CDR3 is TGTGCCAGCAGCGCTACTAGCGGGAGCACCAATGAGCAGTTCTTC.

The chain joins TRBV4-1 to TRBJ2-7; 7 bases are a match to TRBD1. Per the germline V gene, CDR1 is MGHRA and CDR2 is YSYEKL. This CDR3 has 14 amino acids. V lost 0 bases to trimming and J lost 6 bases; unmatched junction nucleotides: 5. CDR3 region: CASSQEVRGREQYF. The DNA for the CDR3 is TGCGCCAGCAGCCAAGAGGTGAGGGGGCGCGAGCAGTACTTC.

The chain links TRBV11-2 to TRBJ2-5; TRBD2 agrees at 12 bases. This CDR3 region has 14 residues. Germline CDR1 and CDR2: SGHAT and FQNNGV. V shed 4 bases and J 8 bases; nucleotides not matched to a gene: 5. The CDR3 reads CASSSPTSGGTQYF. As DNA, the CDR3 is TGTGCCAGCAGCTCCCCGACTAGCGGGGGAACCCAGTACTTC.

The J gene is TRBJ2-3, the V gene TRBV10-3; 8 bases map to TRBD2. Trimming took 2 bases from V and 3 from J; bases not matched to a gene: 7. CDR1 and CDR2 from the germline V gene are ENHRY and SYGVKD. The CDR3 is made up of 16 amino acids. CDR3 amino acids: CAISEGSGGFTDTQYF. In DNA, the CDR3 is TGTGCCATCAGTGAGGGGAGCGGGGGCTTTACAGATACGCAGTATTTT.